Described below is a single T cell receptor (beta chain) sequence and its context. Its cognate antigen is unknown. The data were obtained in a study of memory CD4+ T cells and cytomegalovirus serostatus. In the study overall: Donors were healthy Belgian adults, 10 or so CMV seropositive and roughly 25 seronegative. Points from the study as a whole: The CMV-associated TCR signature appears largely within the CD4+ memory repertoire.

Single viable CD3+CD4+CD8-CD45RO+ cells were sorted as the memory CD4+ T cells. This CDR3 spans 17 amino acids. The ends lost 4 bases at V and 6 bases at J; junction bases unmatched: 7. The germline V gene encodes CDR1 SGHNT and CDR2 YYREEE (reference sequence). In the study's own analysis: After removing out-of-frame reads, around 2 million distinct TCRbeta sequences remained. Clones were sequenced by immunoSEQ multiplex PCR, and TCRdb holds only the in-frame ones, with some missing. From that table come the V and J calls and clone size; the DNA was used to work out D and trimming. The sample holds about 48,000 clones; around 80% are singletons and the top ten take approximately 0.8%.

Sequencing was done on a sample of memory CD4+ T cells from blood. This chain connects TRBV5-4 to TRBJ2-2; TRBD2 agrees at 15 bases. The clonotype was recovered from an adult in good health and CMV-seronegative. The CDR3 spells CASSPGGLAGGAGELFF. In nucleotides, the CDR3 is TGTGCCAGCAGCCCCGGGGGACTAGCGGGAGGAGCCGGGGAGCTGTTTTTT. The full variable domain, in which reference TRBV5-4 and TRBJ2-2 provide the parts outside the CDR3, is ETGVTQSPTHLIKTRGQQVTLRCSSQSGHNTVSWYQQALGQGPQFIFQYYREEENGRGNFPPRFSGLQFPNYSSELNVNALELDDSALYLCASSPGGLAGGAGELFFGEGSRLTVL.